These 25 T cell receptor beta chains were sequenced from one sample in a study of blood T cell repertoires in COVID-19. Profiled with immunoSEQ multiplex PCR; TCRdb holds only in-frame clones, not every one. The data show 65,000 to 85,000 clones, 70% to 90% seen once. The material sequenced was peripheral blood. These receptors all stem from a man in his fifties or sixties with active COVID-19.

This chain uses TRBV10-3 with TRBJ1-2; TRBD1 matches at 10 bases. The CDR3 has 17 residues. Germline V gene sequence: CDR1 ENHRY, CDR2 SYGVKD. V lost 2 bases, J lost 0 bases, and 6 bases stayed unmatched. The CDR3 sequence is CAISEGTGEDSNYGYTF. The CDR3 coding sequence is TGTGCCATCAGTGAGGGGACAGGGGAGGATTCTAACTATGGCTACACCTTC.

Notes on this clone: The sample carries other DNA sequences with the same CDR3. The CDR3 DNA sequence: TGCGCCAGCAGCTCGACTAGCGGGGGGGATACGCAGTATTTT. Translation gives CASSSTSGGDTQYF. The rearrangement links TRBV5-1 to TRBJ2-3, with TRBD2 identical over 13 bases. The CDR3 totals 14 residues. Unmatched junction bases numbered 1, after V lost 3 bases and J lost 6 bases. Germline loops: CDR1 SGHRS, CDR2 YFSETQ.

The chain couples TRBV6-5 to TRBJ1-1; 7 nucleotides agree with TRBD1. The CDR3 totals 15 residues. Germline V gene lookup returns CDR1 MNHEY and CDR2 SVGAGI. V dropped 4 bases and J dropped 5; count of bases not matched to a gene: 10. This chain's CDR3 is CASSFIRQGGTEAFF. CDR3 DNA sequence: TGTGCCAGCAGTTTCATTCGACAGGGTGGTACTGAAGCTTTCTTT.

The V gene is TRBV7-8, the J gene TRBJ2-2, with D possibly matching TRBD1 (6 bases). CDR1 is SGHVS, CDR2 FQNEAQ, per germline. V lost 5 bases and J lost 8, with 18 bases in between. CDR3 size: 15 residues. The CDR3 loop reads CASSPRGGFIGELFF. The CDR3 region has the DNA TGTGCCAGCAGCCCCAGGGGTGGGTTCATAGGGGAGCTGTTTTTT.

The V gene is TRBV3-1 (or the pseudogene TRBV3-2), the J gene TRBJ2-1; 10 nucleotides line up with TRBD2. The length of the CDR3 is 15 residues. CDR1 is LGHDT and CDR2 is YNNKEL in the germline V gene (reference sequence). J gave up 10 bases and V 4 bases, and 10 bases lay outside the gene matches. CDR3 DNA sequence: TGTGCCAGCAGCCTAGACCCTAGCGGGAGTTGGGAGCAGTTCTTC. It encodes CASSLDPSGSWEQFF.

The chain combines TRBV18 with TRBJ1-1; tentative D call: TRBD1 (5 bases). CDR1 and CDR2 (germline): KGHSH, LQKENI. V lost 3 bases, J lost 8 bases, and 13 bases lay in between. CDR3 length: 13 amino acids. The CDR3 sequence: CASSPKDSLEAFF. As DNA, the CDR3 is TGTGCCAGCTCACCCAAAGACAGCCTGGAAGCTTTCTTT.

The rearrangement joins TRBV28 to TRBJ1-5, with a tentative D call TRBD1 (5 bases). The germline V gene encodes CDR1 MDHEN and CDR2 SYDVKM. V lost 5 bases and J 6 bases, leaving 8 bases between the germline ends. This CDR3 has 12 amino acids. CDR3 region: CASSLGGQPQHF. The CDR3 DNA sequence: TGTGCCAGCAGTCTGGGGGGTCAGCCCCAGCATTTT.

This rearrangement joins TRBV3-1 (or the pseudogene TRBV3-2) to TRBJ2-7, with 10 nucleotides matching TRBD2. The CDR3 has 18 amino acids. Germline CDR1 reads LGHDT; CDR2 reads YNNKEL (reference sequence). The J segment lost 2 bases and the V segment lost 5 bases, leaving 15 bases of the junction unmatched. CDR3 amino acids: CASSKLIRSGGPAYEQYF. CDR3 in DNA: TGTGCCAGCAGCAAATTAATCCGTAGCGGGGGGCCTGCCTACGAGCAGTACTTC.

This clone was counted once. The DNA for the CDR3 is TGTGCCAGCAGTTTATTGGGGACAGGGGTACAGAACACCGGGGAGCTGTTTTTT. As protein: CASSLLGTGVQNTGELFF. The chain employs TRBV28 and TRBJ2-2; 10 positions match TRBD1. The V segment lost 1 base and the J segment 1 base; nucleotides outside the gene matches: 6. The germline V gene encodes CDR1 MDHEN and CDR2 SYDVKM. The CDR3 extends over 18 amino acids.

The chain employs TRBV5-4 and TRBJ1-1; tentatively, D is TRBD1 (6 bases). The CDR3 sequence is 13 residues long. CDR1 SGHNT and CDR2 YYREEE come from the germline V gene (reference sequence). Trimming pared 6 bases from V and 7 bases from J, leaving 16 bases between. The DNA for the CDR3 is TGTGCCAGCAAACCCCAACAGGGCGATGAAGCTTTCTTT. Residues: CASKPQQGDEAFF.

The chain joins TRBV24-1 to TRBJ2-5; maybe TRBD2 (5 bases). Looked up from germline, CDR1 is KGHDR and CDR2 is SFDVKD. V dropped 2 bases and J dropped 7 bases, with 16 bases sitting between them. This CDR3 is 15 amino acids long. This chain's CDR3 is CATSDSGPVAGTQYF. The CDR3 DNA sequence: TGTGCCACCAGTGATTCGGGCCCCGTGGCGGGGACCCAGTACTTC.

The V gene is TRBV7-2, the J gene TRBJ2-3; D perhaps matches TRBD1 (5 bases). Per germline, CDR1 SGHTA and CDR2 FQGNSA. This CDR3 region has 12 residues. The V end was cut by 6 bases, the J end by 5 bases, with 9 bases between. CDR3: CASRSTGDTQYF. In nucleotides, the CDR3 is TGTGCCAGCAGATCTACAGGAGATACGCAGTATTTT. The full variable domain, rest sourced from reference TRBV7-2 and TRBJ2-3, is GAGVSQSPSNKVTEKGKDVELRCDPISGHTALYWYRQSLGQGLEFLIYFQGNSAPDKSGLPSDRFSAERTGGSVSTLTIQRTQQEDSAVYLCASRSTGDTQYFGPGTRLTVL.

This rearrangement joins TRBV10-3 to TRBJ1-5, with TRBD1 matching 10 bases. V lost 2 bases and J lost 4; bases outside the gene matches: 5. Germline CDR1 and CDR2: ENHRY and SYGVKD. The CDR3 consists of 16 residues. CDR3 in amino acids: CAISEDRGLWNQPQHF. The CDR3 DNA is TGTGCCATCAGTGAGGACAGGGGGCTTTGGAATCAGCCCCAGCATTTT.

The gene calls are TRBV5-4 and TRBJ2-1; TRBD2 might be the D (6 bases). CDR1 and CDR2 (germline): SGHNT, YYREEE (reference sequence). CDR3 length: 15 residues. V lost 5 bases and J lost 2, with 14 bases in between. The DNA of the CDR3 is TGTGCCAGCAGGCCCCAGGCGGGGACCTACAATGAGCAGTTCTTC. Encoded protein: CASRPQAGTYNEQFF.

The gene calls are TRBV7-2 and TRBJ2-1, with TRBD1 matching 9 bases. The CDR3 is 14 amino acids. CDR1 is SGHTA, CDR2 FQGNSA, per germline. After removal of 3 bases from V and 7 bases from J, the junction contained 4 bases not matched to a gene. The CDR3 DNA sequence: TGTGCCAGCAGCTTCACCGGGACAGGGAATGAGCAGTTCTTC. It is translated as CASSFTGTGNEQFF.

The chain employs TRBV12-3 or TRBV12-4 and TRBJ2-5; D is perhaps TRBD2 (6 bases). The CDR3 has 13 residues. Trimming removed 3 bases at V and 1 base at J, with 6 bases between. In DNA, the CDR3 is TGTGCCAGCAGTTTTAGCGGCCAAGAGACCCAGTACTTC. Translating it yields CASSFSGQETQYF.

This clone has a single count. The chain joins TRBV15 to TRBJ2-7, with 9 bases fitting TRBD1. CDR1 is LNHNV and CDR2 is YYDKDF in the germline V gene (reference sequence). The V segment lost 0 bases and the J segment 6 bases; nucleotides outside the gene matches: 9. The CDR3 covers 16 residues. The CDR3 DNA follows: TGTGCCACCAGCAGAGATCTGGAACAGGGGGCAGGCGAGCAGTACTTC. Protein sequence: CATSRDLEQGAGEQYF.

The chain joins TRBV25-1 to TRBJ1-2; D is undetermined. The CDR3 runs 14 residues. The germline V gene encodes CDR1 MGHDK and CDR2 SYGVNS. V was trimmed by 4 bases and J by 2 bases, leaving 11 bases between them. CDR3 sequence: CASSVVSGNYGYTF. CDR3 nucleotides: TGTGCCAGCAGTGTGGTTTCGGGAAACTATGGCTACACCTTC.

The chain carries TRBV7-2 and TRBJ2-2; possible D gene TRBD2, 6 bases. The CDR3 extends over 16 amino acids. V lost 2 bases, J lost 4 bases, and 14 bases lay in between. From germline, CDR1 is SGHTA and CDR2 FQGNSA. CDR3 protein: CASSLNPLGGTGELFF. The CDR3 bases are TGTGCCAGCAGCTTAAACCCCTTGGGGGGCACCGGGGAGCTGTTTTTT.

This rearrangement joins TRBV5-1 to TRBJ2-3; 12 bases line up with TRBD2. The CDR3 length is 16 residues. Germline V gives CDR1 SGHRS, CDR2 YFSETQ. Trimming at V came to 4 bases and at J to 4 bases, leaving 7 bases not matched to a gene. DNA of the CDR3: TGCGCCAGCAGCGGCTCTAGCGGGAGGGCCGCAGATACGCAGTATTTT. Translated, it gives CASSGSSGRAADTQYF.

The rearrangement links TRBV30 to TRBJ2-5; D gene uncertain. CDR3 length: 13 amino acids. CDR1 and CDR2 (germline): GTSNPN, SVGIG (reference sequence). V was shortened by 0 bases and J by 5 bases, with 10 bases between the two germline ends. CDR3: CAWSVLAGETQYF. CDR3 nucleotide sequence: TGTGCCTGGAGTGTACTCGCCGGGGAGACCCAGTACTTC.

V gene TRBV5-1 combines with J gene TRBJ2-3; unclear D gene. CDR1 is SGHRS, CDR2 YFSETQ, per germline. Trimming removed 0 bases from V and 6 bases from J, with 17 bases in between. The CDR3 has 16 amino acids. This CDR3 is CASSLARNQIVDTQYF. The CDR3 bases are TGCGCCAGCAGCTTGGCCCGCAACCAGATTGTGGATACGCAGTATTTT.

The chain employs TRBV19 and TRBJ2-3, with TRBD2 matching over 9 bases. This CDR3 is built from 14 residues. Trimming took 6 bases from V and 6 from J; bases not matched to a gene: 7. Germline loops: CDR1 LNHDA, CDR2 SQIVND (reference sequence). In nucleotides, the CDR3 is TGTGCCAGTAGGGATAGGCGGGGGGGCGATACGCAGTATTTT. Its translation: CASRDRRGGDTQYF.

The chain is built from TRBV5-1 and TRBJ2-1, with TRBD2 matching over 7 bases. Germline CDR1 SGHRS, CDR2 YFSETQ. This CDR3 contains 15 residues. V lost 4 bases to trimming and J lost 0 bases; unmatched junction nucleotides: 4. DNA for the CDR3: TGCGCCAGCAGCGTGGGCGGGAGCTCCTACAATGAGCAGTTCTTC. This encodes CASSVGGSSYNEQFF. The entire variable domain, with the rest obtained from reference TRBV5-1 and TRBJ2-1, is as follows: KAGVTQTPRYLIKTRGQQVTLSCSPISGHRSVSWYQQTPGQGLQFLFEYFSETQRNKGNFPGRFSGRQFSNSRSEMNVSTLELGDSALYLCASSVGGSSYNEQFFGPGTRLTVL.

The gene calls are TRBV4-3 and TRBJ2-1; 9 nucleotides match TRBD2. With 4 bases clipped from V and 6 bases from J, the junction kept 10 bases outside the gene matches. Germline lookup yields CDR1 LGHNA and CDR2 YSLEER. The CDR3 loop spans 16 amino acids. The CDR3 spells CASSRRLAEWGNEQFF. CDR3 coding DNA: TGCGCCAGCAGCCGTCGACTAGCGGAATGGGGCAATGAGCAGTTCTTC.